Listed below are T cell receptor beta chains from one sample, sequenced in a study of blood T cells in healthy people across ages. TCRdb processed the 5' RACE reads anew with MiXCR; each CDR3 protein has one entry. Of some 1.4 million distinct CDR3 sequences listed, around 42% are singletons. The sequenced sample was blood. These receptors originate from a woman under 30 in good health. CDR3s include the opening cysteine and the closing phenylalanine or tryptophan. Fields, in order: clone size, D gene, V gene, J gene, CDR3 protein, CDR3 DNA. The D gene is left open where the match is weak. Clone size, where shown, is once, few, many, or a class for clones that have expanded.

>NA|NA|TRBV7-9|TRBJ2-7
CASSLDVRTEAYEQYF
TGTGCCAGCAGCTTAGACGTGCGCACGGAGGCTTACGAGCAGTACTTC
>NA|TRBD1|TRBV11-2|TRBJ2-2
CASRAPGQGAGELFF
TGTGCCAGCAGGGCTCCGGGACAGGGGGCCGGGGAGCTGTTTTTT
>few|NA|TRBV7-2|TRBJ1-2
CASSLVIGRGEFYGYTF
TGTGCCAGCAGCTTAGTGATCGGAAGGGGGGAATTCTATGGCTACACCTTC
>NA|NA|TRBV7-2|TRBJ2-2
CASSFPLAIANTGELFF
TGTGCCAGCAGCTTCCCTCTAGCCATCGCGAACACCGGGGAGCTGTTTTTT
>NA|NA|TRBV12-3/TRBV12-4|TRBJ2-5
CASSLGEPSQYF
TGTGCCAGCAGTTTAGGAGAGCCCTCCCAGTACTTC
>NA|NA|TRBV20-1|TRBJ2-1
CSANTGWGTSRVEQFF
TGCAGTGCTAACACCGGGTGGGGGACGTCTCGAGTTGAGCAGTTCTTC
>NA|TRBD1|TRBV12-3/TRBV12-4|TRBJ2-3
CASAPGQGQNTQYF
TGTGCCAGCGCCCCGGGACAGGGGCAGAATACGCAGTATTTT
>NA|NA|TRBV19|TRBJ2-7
CASSGPGTLYEQYF
TGTGCCAGTAGTGGGCCTGGGACACTATACGAGCAGTACTTC
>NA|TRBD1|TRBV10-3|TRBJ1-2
CAIRLPGTGGLGYTF
TGTGCCATCAGACTCCCCGGGACAGGGGGCCTTGGCTACACCTTC
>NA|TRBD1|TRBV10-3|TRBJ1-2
CAISEGTGCGYTF
TGTGCCATCAGTGAGGGGACAGGGTGCGGCTACACCTTC
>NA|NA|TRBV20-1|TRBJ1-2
CSAPFNYGYTF
TGCAGTGCCCCGTTTAATTATGGCTACACCTTC
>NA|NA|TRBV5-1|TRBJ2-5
CASNLAGYNEQYF
TGCGCCAGCAACTTAGCAGGGTACAATGAGCAGTACTTC
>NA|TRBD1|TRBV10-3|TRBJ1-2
CAISDGTGNYSYTF
TGTGCCATCAGTGATGGGACAGGGAACTATAGCTACACCTTC
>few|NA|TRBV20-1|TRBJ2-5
CSARAPTGLETQYF
TGCAGTGCTAGAGCCCCGACAGGATTAGAGACCCAGTACTTC
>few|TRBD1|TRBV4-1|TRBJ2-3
CASNSRDRGPPDTQYF
TGCGCCAGCAACTCTAGGGACAGGGGACCTCCAGATACGCAGTATTTT
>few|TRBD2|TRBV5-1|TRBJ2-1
CASSFARTSGSGEQFF
TGCGCCAGCAGCTTCGCCCGGACTAGCGGGAGCGGTGAGCAGTTCTTC
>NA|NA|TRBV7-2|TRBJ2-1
CASSPRGRVSSYNEQFF
TGTGCCAGCAGCCCCCGCGGTCGGGTCAGCTCCTACAATGAGCAGTTCTTC
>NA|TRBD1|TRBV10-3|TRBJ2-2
CAITTDRGLTGELFF
TGTGCCATCACCACGGACAGGGGGCTGACCGGGGAGCTGTTTTTT
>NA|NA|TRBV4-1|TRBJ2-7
CASRPKKGEESNYEQYF
TGCGCCAGCAGGCCCAAAAAGGGGGAAGAGTCAAACTACGAGCAGTACTTC
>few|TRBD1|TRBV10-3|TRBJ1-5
CAISEDRGLSQPQHF
TGTGCCATCAGTGAGGACAGGGGGCTGAGTCAGCCCCAGCATTTT
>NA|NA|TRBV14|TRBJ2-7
CASSPPGQTHEQYF
TGTGCCAGCAGCCCGCCGGGACAAACCCACGAGCAGTACTTC
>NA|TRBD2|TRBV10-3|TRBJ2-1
CAIAWGGRGDEQFF
TGTGCCATCGCATGGGGCGGGAGGGGGGATGAGCAGTTCTTC
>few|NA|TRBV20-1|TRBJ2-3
CSASSYRTVTFTSTDTQYF
TGCAGTGCTAGTAGCTACAGGACCGTAACTTTTACTAGCACAGATACGCAGTATTTT
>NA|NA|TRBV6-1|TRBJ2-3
CASNPRGTDTQYF
TGTGCCAGCAACCCCCGGGGCACAGATACGCAGTATTTT
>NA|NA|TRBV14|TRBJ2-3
CASSQGNGGDTQYF
TGTGCCAGCAGCCAAGGGAACGGTGGAGATACGCAGTATTTT
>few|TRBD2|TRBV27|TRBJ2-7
CASSLLAGSYYEQYF
TGTGCCAGCAGTTTACTAGCGGGGAGTTACTACGAGCAGTACTTC
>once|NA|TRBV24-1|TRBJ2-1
CATSGGIGYEQFF
TGTGCCACCAGTGGAGGGATAGGCTACGAGCAGTTCTTC
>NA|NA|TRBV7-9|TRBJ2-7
CASSLPGADEQYF
TGTGCCAGCAGCTTACCAGGGGCGGACGAGCAGTACTTC
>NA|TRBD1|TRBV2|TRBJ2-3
CASRGQGIGTDTQYF
TGTGCCAGCAGGGGACAGGGGATAGGGACAGATACGCAGTATTTT